A single sample gave rise to the 27 T cell receptor beta chains below, sequenced in a study of T-cell reconstitution after alpha-beta-depleted transplantation in children. As it was prepared, the TCRbeta library received unique molecular identifiers. TCRdb redid the calling of the PCR reads with MiXCR, one entry per CDR3 protein. The data contain hundreds of thousands of distinct CDR3 sequences, approximately 15% of them singletons. This sample comprised PBMCs from the stem cell graft donor, obtained from the stem cell graft. The receptors shown here come from a human donor who donated a stem cell graft to a child with acute myeloid leukemia.

The rearrangement links TRBV5-5 to TRBJ1-5; D remains unclear. This CDR3 comprises 16 residues. V lost 0 bases and J 1 base, leaving 11 bases between the germline ends. The germline CDR1 and CDR2 sequences are SGHKS and YYEKEE (reference sequence). DNA for the CDR3: TGTGCCAGCAGCTTGGTCGTGGGTCTAAGCAATCAGCCCCAGCATTTT. Protein sequence: CASSLVVGLSNQPQHF.

This clonotype was observed many times. V and J are TRBV5-4 and TRBJ2-7; D is unclear. The V end was cut by 0 bases, the J end by 2 bases, with 9 bases between. CDR1 is SGHNT, CDR2 YYREEE, per germline (reference sequence). CDR3 length: 14 residues. CDR3 sequence reads: CASSLGRSTYEQYF. The CDR3 nucleotides are TGTGCCAGCAGCTTGGGCAGGAGTACCTACGAGCAGTACTTC.

Ten or more counts support this clonotype. The rearrangement joins TRBV29-1 to TRBJ2-1, with 14 bases fitting TRBD2. Germline V lookup: CDR1 SQVTM, CDR2 ANQGSEA. The CDR3 is 14 amino acids. Trimming at V came to 4 bases and at J to 10 bases, leaving 6 bases not matched to a gene. In DNA, the CDR3 is TGCAGCGTTGCGACTAGCGGGGGGGCTAAGGAGCAGTTCTTC. Its translation: CSVATSGGAKEQFF.

CDR3 bases: TGTGCCAGCAGCCCGGACAGTACCTATCAGCCCCAGCATTTT. It is translated as CASSPDSTYQPQHF. The chain links TRBV7-9 to TRBJ1-5; D may be TRBD1 (6 bases). Looked up from germline, CDR1 is SEHNR and CDR2 is FQNEAQ (reference sequence). CDR3 length: 14 residues. The germline V and J ends were trimmed by 5 bases and 5 bases, with 13 bases remaining between them.

This clonotype was seen a handful of times. The CDR3 protein is CASSYSSSGDEDTQYF. As DNA, the CDR3 is TGTGCCAGCAGTTACTCTTCTAGCGGGGACGAAGATACGCAGTATTTT. The chain couples TRBV6-2 or TRBV6-3 to TRBJ2-3; 9 nucleotides agree with TRBD2. V lost 0 bases and J lost 5; bases outside the gene matches: 6. The CDR3 loop spans 16 amino acids. CDR1 MNHEY and CDR2 SVGEGT come from the germline V gene.

In this sample, this clonotype turned up a few times. The chain links TRBV10-2 to TRBJ2-2, with a weak D call TRBD2 (5 bases). V lost 6 bases and J 0 bases, leaving 8 bases between the germline ends. Germline CDR1 and CDR2: WSHSY and SAAADI. CDR3 size: 14 residues. Here the CDR3 reads CASRNGANTGELFF. CDR3 sequence (DNA): TGCGCCAGCAGGAACGGGGCGAACACCGGGGAGCTGTTTTTT.

The chain combines TRBV7-9 with TRBJ1-1; a weak D match, TRBD1 (5 bases). The CDR3 covers 13 residues. Germline V gives CDR1 SEHNR, CDR2 FQNEAQ (reference sequence). With 5 bases removed from V and 6 bases from J, the gap between germline ends came to 13 bases. The CDR3 here is CASSLGGAAEAFF. For the CDR3, the DNA is TGTGCCAGCAGCCTGGGAGGGGCGGCTGAAGCTTTCTTT.

This clonotype was seen at least ten times. The chain couples TRBV29-1 to TRBJ1-6; D not resolved. The germline V gene encodes CDR1 SQVTM and CDR2 ANQGSEA. This CDR3 spans 13 amino acids. Trimming took off 4 bases at V and 10 bases at J, with 14 bases between the two ends. The CDR3: CSVGAAFGSPLHF. DNA of the CDR3: TGCAGCGTTGGGGCAGCCTTTGGGTCACCCCTCCACTTT.

The chain has TRBV2 and TRBJ2-1; TRBD2 matches at 10 bases. The CDR3 length is 18 residues. J was trimmed by 8 bases and V by 5 bases; bases with no gene match: 18. The germline V gene has CDR1 SNHLY and CDR2 FYNNEI. CDR3 residues: CASSNPGAAAGGKYEQFF. In DNA, the CDR3 is TGTGCCAGCAGTAACCCTGGGGCTGCAGCGGGGGGGAAATATGAGCAGTTCTTC.

This clonotype was counted a few times. This chain links TRBV7-9 with TRBJ2-1, with D perhaps given as TRBD1 or TRBD2 (5 bases each). The V and J ends lost 5 bases and 12 bases respectively, with 11 bases between them. The germline gives CDR1 SEHNR, CDR2 FQNEAQ (reference sequence). This CDR3 is built from 11 residues. CDR3 DNA sequence: TGTGCCAGCAGCCAGGGAGACCGGCAGTTCTTC. This translates into CASSQGDRQFF.

J is TRBJ2-1 and V is TRBV12-3 or TRBV12-4; D not certain. This CDR3 spans 15 amino acids. The V gene lost 6 bases and the J gene lost 9 bases, with 21 bases spanning the gap. The CDR3 region has the DNA TGTGCCAGCAGCTTAACACTGCTCATTTCCCCTGAGCAGTTCTTC. It translates to CASSLTLLISPEQFF.

Many counts were recorded for this clonotype. The chain uses TRBV7-6 and TRBJ2-6; D unclear. This CDR3 is built from 15 residues. Germline V gene sequence: CDR1 SGHVS, CDR2 FNYEAQ. V lost 5 bases and J lost 1, with 9 bases in between. CDR3 bases: TGTGCCAGCAGCGCTGATCCGTCTGGGGCCAACGTCCTGACTTTC. Its protein product is CASSADPSGANVLTF.

This clonotype was detected a few times. The gene calls are TRBV15 and TRBJ2-2, with a possible D match to TRBD1 (5 bases). Germline-derived CDR1 and CDR2 are LNHNV and YYDKDF (reference sequence). The V and J ends lost 1 base and 4 bases respectively, with 10 bases between them. This CDR3 contains 15 residues. The CDR3 coding sequence is TGTGCCACCAGCAGAGTGTCAGGGCTCACCGGGGAGCTGTTTTTT. Translated: CATSRVSGLTGELFF.

At least ten counts were recorded for this clonotype. J is TRBJ2-5 and V is TRBV27; tentatively, D is TRBD1 or TRBD2 (5 bases each). CDR3 length: 14 residues. Germline V CDR1 and CDR2: MNHEY, SMNVEV (reference sequence). V lost 4 bases, J lost 1 base, and 10 bases lay in between. The CDR3 coding sequence is TGTGCCAGCAGTTCGATCGGGGCCCAAGAGACCCAGTACTTC. It translates to CASSSIGAQETQYF.

The rearrangement joins TRBV7-9 to TRBJ1-1, with TRBD1 as a possible D gene (5 bases). CDR3 size: 14 residues. Germline V gene data show CDR1 as SEHNR and CDR2 as FQNEAQ (reference sequence). The ends were cut back, 5 bases at V and 3 bases at J, with 13 bases in the middle. The CDR3 reads CASSPILGDTEAFF. In DNA form, the CDR3 reads TGTGCCAGCAGCCCCATTTTAGGGGACACTGAAGCTTTCTTT.

This clonotype occurred many times. The chain uses TRBV7-9 and TRBJ2-5; tentative D call: TRBD2 (6 bases). V dropped 1 base and J dropped 5 bases, with 11 bases sitting between them. Germline V gene lookup returns CDR1 SEHNR and CDR2 FQNEAQ (reference sequence). The CDR3 length is 14 residues. CDR3 DNA: TGTGCCAGCAGCTTAGTGGGGGGTGCGGAGACCCAGTACTTC. It is translated as CASSLVGGAETQYF.

This clonotype occurred a few times. This chain joins TRBV21-1 and TRBJ2-7; TRBD2, the table's D call, was not compared with the DNA. TRBV21-1 is tagged as a pseudogene. The CDR3 length is 13 residues. The CDR3 sequence is CASSKLGGVEQYV. CDR3 DNA sequence: TGTGCCAGCAGCAAATTAGGAGGGGTCGAGCAGTACGTC.

At least ten counts were recorded for this clonotype. The J gene is TRBJ2-1, the V gene TRBV10-3; the D gene is possibly TRBD2 (6 bases). This CDR3 contains 12 residues. V gave up 10 bases and J gave up 6 bases, with 13 bases separating them. Germline CDR1 reads ENHRY; CDR2 reads SYGVKD. CDR3 nucleotides: TGTGCCACCTCTTTGGGGGGCAATGAGCAGTTCTTC. Its translation is CATSLGGNEQFF.

This clonotype was recorded a few times. This sequence joins TRBV7-2 and TRBJ1-3, with D possibly TRBD1 on 5 matching bases. Trimming left V 1 base short and J 3 bases short, with 13 bases between. The CDR3 is 16 residues long. Germline loops: CDR1 SGHTA, CDR2 FQGNSA. For the CDR3, the DNA is TGTGCCAGCAGCTTAGTCTGGGGGTACGGTGGAAACACCATATATTTT. The encoded protein is CASSLVWGYGGNTIYF.

This clonotype was seen ten or more times. This chain connects TRBV20-1 to TRBJ1-2; D gene unclear. Trimming stripped 1 base from V and 2 bases from J, with 5 bases between. CDR3 length: 12 residues. Germline CDR1 reads DFQATT; CDR2 reads SNEGSKA (reference sequence). CDR3 in amino acids: CSARADNYGYTF. The CDR3 nucleotides read TGCAGTGCTAGAGCCGACAACTATGGCTACACCTTC.

This clonotype showed up many times. J is TRBJ2-5 and V is TRBV20-1; D is tentatively TRBD1 or TRBD2 (5 bases each). The CDR3 contains 16 residues. The germline V gene has CDR1 DFQATT and CDR2 SNEGSKA (reference sequence). V gave up 3 bases and J gave up 5 bases, with 22 bases separating them. The CDR3 nucleotides are TGCAGTGCTAGGGATCGGCAGGGACCTGAGTGGGAGACCCAGTACTTC. This sequence encodes CSARDRQGPEWETQYF.

CDR3 sequence reads: CASSFSDPTDTQYF. CDR3 DNA sequence: TGTGCCAGCAGTTTCAGCGATCCGACAGATACGCAGTATTTT. This chain connects TRBV7-3 to TRBJ2-3, with D unresolved. Trimming pared 6 bases from V and 3 bases from J, leaving 13 bases between. Per the germline V gene, CDR1 is SGHTA and CDR2 is FQGTGA. The CDR3 contains 14 residues.

This clonotype was found a few times. This chain connects TRBV7-6 to TRBJ2-7; D gene unclear. The CDR3 extends over 13 amino acids. CDR1 and CDR2 from the germline V gene are SGHVS and FNYEAQ. The V end was cut by 5 bases, the J end by 2 bases, with 10 bases between. For the CDR3, the DNA is TGTGCCAGCAGCGAGGCGACGACCTACGAGCAGTACTTC. Residues: CASSEATTYEQYF.

This sequence joins TRBV7-2 and TRBJ1-6; 9 positions agree with TRBD1. The germline V gene has CDR1 SGHTA and CDR2 FQGNSA. With 6 bases clipped from V and 13 bases from J, the junction kept 4 bases outside the gene matches. The CDR3 spans 12 residues. The CDR3 region has the DNA TGTGCCAGCAGGGGGACAGGGTGGCCCCTCCACTTT. Amino acid sequence: CASRGTGWPLHF.

Only a few counts were recorded for this clonotype. The chain joins TRBV18 to TRBJ1-1; no definite D call. Deletions cut 3 bases from V and 11 bases from J, with 10 bases between. From germline, CDR1 is KGHSH and CDR2 LQKENI. The CDR3 sequence is 11 residues long. The CDR3 sequence is CASSPSGDAFF. Written as DNA, the CDR3 is TGTGCCAGCTCACCGTCTGGAGATGCTTTCTTT.

This clonotype was picked up a small number of times. The rearrangement joins TRBV29-1 to TRBJ2-4; D possibly corresponds to TRBD1 (5 bases). V gave up 0 bases and J gave up 8 bases, with 17 bases separating them. This CDR3 has 15 amino acids. CDR1 SQVTM and CDR2 ANQGSEA come from the germline V gene. The CDR3, as DNA: TGCAGCGTTGAAGATTATCGGCAGGGAAGTGACATTCAGTACTTC. Protein product: CSVEDYRQGSDIQYF.

The gene calls are TRBV20-1 and TRBJ1-1; D might be TRBD1 (6 bases). CDR3 length: 11 residues. Germline CDR1 DFQATT, CDR2 SNEGSKA (reference sequence). The CDR3 sequence is CSGEGSGAAFF. The DNA for the CDR3 is TGCAGCGGGGAGGGGTCAGGGGCAGCTTTCTTT.